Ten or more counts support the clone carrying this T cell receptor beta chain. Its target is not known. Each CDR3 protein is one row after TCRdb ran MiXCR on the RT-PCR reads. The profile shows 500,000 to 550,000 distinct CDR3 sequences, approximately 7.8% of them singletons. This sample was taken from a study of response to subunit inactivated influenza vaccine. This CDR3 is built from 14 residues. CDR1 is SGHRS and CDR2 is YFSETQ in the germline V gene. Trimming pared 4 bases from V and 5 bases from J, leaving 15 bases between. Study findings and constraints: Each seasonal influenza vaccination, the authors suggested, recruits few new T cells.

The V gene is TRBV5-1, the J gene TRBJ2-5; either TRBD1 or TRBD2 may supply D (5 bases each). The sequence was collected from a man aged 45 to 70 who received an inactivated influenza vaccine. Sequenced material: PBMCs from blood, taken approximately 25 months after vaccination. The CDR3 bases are TGCGCCAGCAGCACCGGGACGGCCCGGGAGACCCAGTACTTC. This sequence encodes CASSTGTARETQYF.